This T cell receptor beta chain was recorded in a study of blood T cell repertoires in COVID-19. The CDR3 loop spans 13 amino acids. CDR1 and CDR2 (germline): SGHAT, FQNNGV. The junction had 1 base not matched to a gene; V was cut back by 3 bases and J by 6 bases. Measured with immunoSEQ multiplex PCR; TCRdb has only the in-frame clones, and not every one. This sample carries about 240,000 clones, roughly 80% of them seen once, and the ten largest clones take roughly a tenth. The chain has TRBV11-2 and TRBJ2-2; 7 bases match TRBD2. Sequencing used peripheral blood. The source is a woman older than 75 with acute or convalescent COVID-19. The CDR3 DNA follows: TGTGCCAGCAGCTTGCGGGAGTCCGGGGAGCTGTTTTTT. Protein sequence: CASSLRESGELFF.